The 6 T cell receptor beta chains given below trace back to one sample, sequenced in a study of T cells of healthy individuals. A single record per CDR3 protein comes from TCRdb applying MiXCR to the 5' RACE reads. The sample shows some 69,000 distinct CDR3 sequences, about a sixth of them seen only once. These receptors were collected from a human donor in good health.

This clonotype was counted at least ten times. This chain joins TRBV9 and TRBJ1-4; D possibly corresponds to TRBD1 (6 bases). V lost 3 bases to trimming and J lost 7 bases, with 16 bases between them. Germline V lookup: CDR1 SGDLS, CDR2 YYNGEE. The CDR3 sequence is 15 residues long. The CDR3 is CASSAYDRFGEKLFF. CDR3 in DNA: TGTGCCAGCAGCGCCTATGACAGGTTTGGTGAAAAACTGTTTTTT.

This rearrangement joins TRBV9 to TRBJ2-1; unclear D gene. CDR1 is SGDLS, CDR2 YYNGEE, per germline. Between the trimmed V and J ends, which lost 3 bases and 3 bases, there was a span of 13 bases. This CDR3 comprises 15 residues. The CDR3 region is CASSGSSILYNEQFF. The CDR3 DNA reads TGTGCCAGCAGCGGGAGCTCCATCCTCTACAATGAGCAGTTCTTC. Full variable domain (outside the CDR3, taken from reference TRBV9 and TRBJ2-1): DSGVTQTPKHLITATGQRVTLRCSPRSGDLSVYWYQQSLDQGLQFLIQYYNGEERAKGNILERFSAQQFPDLHSELNLSSLELGDSALYFCASSGSSILYNEQFFGPGTRLTVL.

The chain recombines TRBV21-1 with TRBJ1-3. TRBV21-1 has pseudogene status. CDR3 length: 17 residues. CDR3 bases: TGTGCCAGCAGCTCCGAGTTGTTCAGGGGGAGGGAAAACACCATATATTTT. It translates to CASSSELFRGRENTIYF.

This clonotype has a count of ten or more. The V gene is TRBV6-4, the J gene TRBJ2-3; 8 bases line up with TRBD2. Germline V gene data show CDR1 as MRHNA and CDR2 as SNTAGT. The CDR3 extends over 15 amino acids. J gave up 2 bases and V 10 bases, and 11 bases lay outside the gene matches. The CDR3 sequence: CATKETSEPTDTQYF. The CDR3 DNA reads TGTGCCACAAAGGAGACTAGCGAACCCACAGATACGCAGTATTTT.

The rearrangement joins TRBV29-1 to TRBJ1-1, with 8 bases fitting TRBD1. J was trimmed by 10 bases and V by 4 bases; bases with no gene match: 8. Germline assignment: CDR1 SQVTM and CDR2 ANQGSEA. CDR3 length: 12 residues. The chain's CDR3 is CSVAGQEVGAFF. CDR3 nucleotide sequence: TGCAGCGTTGCGGGACAGGAGGTAGGAGCTTTCTTT.

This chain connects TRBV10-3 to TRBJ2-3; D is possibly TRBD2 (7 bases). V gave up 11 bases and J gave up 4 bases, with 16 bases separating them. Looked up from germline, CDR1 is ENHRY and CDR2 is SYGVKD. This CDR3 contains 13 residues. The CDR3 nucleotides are TGTGCCTGCCGTGCGGGGGCGGCAGATACGCAGTATTTT. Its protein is CACRAGAADTQYF.